A single sample is the source of the 29 T cell receptor beta chains below, sequenced in a study of tumor and adjacent non-tumor tissue in lung cancer. No cell sorting was done before RNA was extracted from the tissue. The normal lung tissue was taken more than 3 cm from the tumor edge. A modified ARM-PCR protocol with three rounds of nested PCR amplified TCRbeta. TCRdb recomputed calls from the multiplex PCR reads with MiXCR, one row per CDR3 protein. The repertoire holds some 97,000 distinct CDR3 sequences, with about 60% as singletons. Material: distant non-tumor lung tissue. These receptors came from a man under 40 with non-small cell lung cancer.

Turning to this clonotype: At one end the junction does not follow the germline gene, possibly because of a read error. The chain joins TRBV20-1 to TRBJ2-5; D gene uncertain. The CDR3 sequence is 10 residues long. Germline CDR1 DFQATT, CDR2 SNEGSKA (reference sequence). As DNA, the CDR3 is TGCGGTGCGCTTCGAGAGACCCAGTACTTC. Residues: CGALRETQYF.

The CDR3 DNA follows: TGTGCCAGCAGCTCCAAAGGGAGCGTAGGGGGAGGCCCAATAGGGGATACGCAGTATTTT. Protein: CASSSKGSVGGGPIGDTQYF. This chain connects TRBV7-9 to TRBJ2-3; perhaps D is TRBD1 or TRBD2 (6 bases each). The V end was cut by 4 bases, the J end by 6 bases, with 32 bases between. Germline-derived CDR1 and CDR2 are SEHNR and FQNEAQ (reference sequence). This CDR3 spans 20 amino acids.

V gene TRBV2 combines with J gene TRBJ2-5; 7 bases are shared with TRBD2. V lost 5 bases to trimming and J lost 5 bases; unmatched junction nucleotides: 11. The CDR3 totals 15 residues. Germline V gene sequence: CDR1 SNHLY, CDR2 FYNNEI. Here the CDR3 reads CASSRQGSGVETQYF. In DNA form, the CDR3 reads TGTGCCAGCAGTCGCCAGGGAAGCGGGGTGGAGACCCAGTACTTC.

This clonotype was observed many times. The chain carries TRBV20-1 and TRBJ2-3, with a tentative D call TRBD2 (5 bases). The CDR3 extends over 14 amino acids. The V end lost 2 bases, the J end lost 0 bases, and 9 bases lay between the germline ends. Germline CDR1 and CDR2: DFQATT and SNEGSKA (reference sequence). The CDR3 reads CSARPGSSTDTQYF. In DNA, the CDR3 is TGCAGTGCTAGACCGGGATCTAGCACAGATACGCAGTATTTT.

This clonotype was counted between two and nine times. With a much larger clone just one base away, this may be a read error. The chain is built from TRBV29-1 and TRBJ2-3; 9 bases map to TRBD2. The CDR3 spans 12 residues. The germline gives CDR1 SQVTM, CDR2 ANQGSEA. CDR3 DNA sequence: TGCAGCGTTGGGACTAGCGCAGATGCGCAGTATTTT. It translates to CSVGTSADAQYF.

Worth noting for this clonotype: Just one base apart from a much larger clone, this may be a read error. The V and J genes are TRBV6-5 and TRBJ1-1; TRBD1 is a possible D gene (5 bases). The V gene's germline CDR1 is MNHEY and CDR2 SVGAGI. Between the trimmed V and J ends, which lost 6 bases and 7 bases, there was a span of 18 bases. The CDR3 consists of 14 residues. CDR3: CASSRPGKGIEAFF. The CDR3 DNA is TGTGCCAGCAGCCGACCAGGGAAGGGCATTGAAGCTTTCTTT.

Here the CDR3 reads CANSSSLGSSTYEQYF. The CDR3 DNA sequence: TGTGCCAACAGTTCGTCCTTGGGGAGCTCGACCTACGAGCAGTACTTC. The chain couples TRBV11-3 to TRBJ2-7, with a possible D match to TRBD2 (5 bases). Germline values: CDR1 SGHNT, CDR2 YENEEA. The germline V and J ends were trimmed by 10 bases and 2 bases, with 24 bases remaining between them. The CDR3 is made up of 16 amino acids.

Comments on this clonotype: At one end, the junction sequence differs from germline, possibly due to a read error. The CDR3 is CSARVIGVVHIEQFF. The CDR3 DNA is TGCAGTGCTAGAGTAATCGGAGTCGTCCACATTGAGCAATTCTTC. This chain links TRBV20-1 with TRBJ2-1; D not certain. This CDR3 is 15 amino acids long. Germline loops: CDR1 DFQATT, CDR2 SNEGSKA (reference sequence).

There are many counts of this clonotype. The chain links TRBV20-1 to TRBJ1-5; TRBD1 agrees at 9 bases. Germline-derived CDR1 and CDR2 are DFQATT and SNEGSKA (reference sequence). CDR3 length equals 13 residues. The V segment lost 6 bases and the J segment 3 bases; nucleotides outside the gene matches: 3. DNA for the CDR3: TGCAGTGCAAGGGACAGGGCCAATCAGCCCCAGCATTTT. It codes for CSARDRANQPQHF.

For this clonotype: One end of the junction is discordant with germline, which a read error may explain. The V and J genes are TRBV6-5 and TRBJ2-7, with a tentative D call TRBD2 (5 bases). The CDR3 contains 14 residues. The germline V gene encodes CDR1 MNHEY and CDR2 SVGAGI. The CDR3 here is CVSSSATGTYEQYF. Here the CDR3 DNA reads TGTGTCAGCAGTTCCGCGACGGGGACCTACGAGCAGTACTTC.

As to this clonotype: Possible read error: a much larger clone is one base away. The chain recombines TRBV10-3 with TRBJ1-1; D may be TRBD1 (5 bases). The CDR3 covers 13 residues. From germline, CDR1 is ENHRY and CDR2 SYGVKD. CDR3 sequence (DNA): TGTTCCATCAGTGGGGGACGGAACACTGAAGCTTTCTTT. This encodes CSISGGRNTEAFF.

Of note for this clonotype: The CDR3 does not end in the conserved phenylalanine or tryptophan, so this is likely a read error. The rearrangement links TRBV5-1 to TRBJ2-5, with TRBD1 as a possible D gene (5 bases). The germline V gene has CDR1 SGHRS and CDR2 YFSETQ. The V and J ends lost 2 bases and 0 bases respectively, with 5 bases between them. The CDR3 contains 13 residues. CDR3 loop: CASSLQDQETQYL. CDR3 coding DNA: TGCGCCAGCAGCTTACAGGACCAAGAGACCCAGTACCTC.

Details on this clonotype: A much larger clone differs by one base, so this may be a read error. The chain joins TRBV12-3 or TRBV12-4 to TRBJ2-5; D unresolved. This CDR3 is built from 14 residues. Between the trimmed V and J ends, which lost 3 bases and 5 bases, there was a span of 13 bases. The CDR3, as DNA: TGTGCCAGCAGTTTGCCGCCAAGGTTTGAGACCCAGTACTTC. It codes for CASSLPPRFETQYF.

This clonotype was counted only a few times. This clone may be a read error of a much larger clone one base away. This rearrangement joins TRBV20-1 to TRBJ2-7; 7 bases align to TRBD1. Germline trimming cut 7 bases from V and 5 bases from J; bases unmatched to any gene: 8. The CDR3 is made up of 12 amino acids. CDR1 is DFQATT and CDR2 is SNEGSKA in the germline V gene (reference sequence). The CDR3 DNA reads as TGCAGTGGTATACAGGGGACCGACGAGCAGTACTTC. Translating gives CSGIQGTDEQYF.

As concerns this clonotype: A read error may account for a junction end that differs from germline. This chain links TRBV20-1 with TRBJ2-1, with TRBD2 identical over 10 bases. The V gene's germline CDR1 is DFQATT and CDR2 SNEGSKA (reference sequence). CDR3 length: 16 amino acids. CDR3 DNA: TGCAGTGCTAGAGATCCCCAGCGGGGGGGCTTGAATGACCAGTTCTTC. Translation gives CSARDPQRGGLNDQFF.

The CDR3, as DNA: TGTACTAGCACCCCGACAGGCCCCCCGGGGACTCAGTACTTC. Translating gives CTSTPTGPPGTQYF. This chain connects TRBV12-3 or TRBV12-4 to TRBJ2-5, with D perhaps assigned TRBD1 or TRBD2 (6 bases each). The CDR3 length is 14 residues.

Of note for this clonotype: An end of the junction differs from the germline gene, which may be a read error. The chain is built from TRBV20-1 and TRBJ1-3; tentative D call: TRBD1 (5 bases). Germline CDR1 is DFQATT and CDR2 is SNEGSKA (reference sequence). This CDR3 comprises 14 residues. The CDR3 here is CSARTRGPGNTIYF. CDR3 coding DNA: TGTAGTGCTAGGACAAGGGGCCCAGGAAACACCATATATTTT.

A word on this clonotype: The germline gene is not matched at one end of the junction; a read error may be the cause. The rearrangement joins TRBV5-6 to TRBJ2-1, with D tentatively TRBD1 or TRBD2 (6 bases each). CDR1 and CDR2 (germline): SGHDT, YYEEEE. This CDR3 spans 14 amino acids. The CDR3 bases are TGTGCCAGCAGCTTACAGGGACTCTACAATGAGCAATTATTC. It yields the protein CASSLQGLYNEQLF. Full variable domain (remainder filled in from reference TRBV5-6 and TRBJ2-1): DAGVTQSPTHLIKTRGQQVTLRCSPKSGHDTVSWYQQALGQGPQFIFQYYEEEERQRGNFPDRFSGHQFPNYSSELNVNALLLGDSALYLCASSLQGLYNEQLFGPGTRLTVL.

The chain couples TRBV11-2 to TRBJ2-7; the match to TRBD1 covers 7 bases. V was pared by 9 bases and J by 5 bases, with 19 bases of the junction left unmatched. The CDR3 contains 16 residues. Germline CDR1 is SGHAT and CDR2 is FQNNGV. The CDR3, as DNA: TGTGCCAGTAGCCAGTCAAAACAGGGGAGAGGGGACGAGCAGTACTTC. Translated: CASSQSKQGRGDEQYF.

This clonotype was counted between two and nine times. J is TRBJ2-1 and V is TRBV11-1, with D possibly being TRBD1 (6 bases). This CDR3 has 14 amino acids. V was cut by 4 bases and J by 1 base, with 8 bases left in between. Germline CDR1 reads SGHAT; CDR2 reads FQDESV (reference sequence). In DNA, the CDR3 is TGTGCCAGCAGCTCCGGACAGTCCTACAATGAGCAGTTCTTC. The encoded protein is CASSSGQSYNEQFF.

This clonotype was observed a few times. Since the CDR3 does not end with the conserved phenylalanine or tryptophan, this likely comes from a read error. It is unclear where the CDR3 begins or ends on the DNA, so no DNA is shown, and the CDR3 is as TCRdb lists it. V usage is TRBV20-1 and J usage is TRBJ1-1; TRBD1, as called in the table, went unchecked against the DNA. The V gene's germline CDR1 is DFQATT and CDR2 SNEGSKA (reference sequence). The CDR3 is 11 residues long, ends included. The CDR3 loop reads CRPQGGSEAFI.

As concerns this clonotype: The CDR3 carries no conserved terminal phenylalanine or tryptophan, so it likely arises from a read error. CDR3: CSAPRGSEDTQYL. CDR3 sequence (DNA): TGCAGTGCTCCTCGCGGGAGTGAAGATACCCAGTACCTC. V gene TRBV20-1 combines with J gene TRBJ2-5; 7 bases align to TRBD2. The CDR3 is made up of 13 amino acids. Germline-derived CDR1 and CDR2 are DFQATT and SNEGSKA (reference sequence).

With regard to this clonotype: Compared with germline, one end of the junction differs, possibly owing to a read error. The genes are TRBV11-3 and TRBJ1-1, with D perhaps matching TRBD1 (5 bases). This CDR3 has 15 amino acids. Looked up from germline, CDR1 is SGHNT and CDR2 is YENEEA. The CDR3 here is CASSLRGRGFTEAFF. In nucleotides, the CDR3 is TGTGCCAGTAGCTTAAGGGGACGGGGTTTCACTGAAGCTTTCTTT.

A remark on this clonotype: Possible read error: a much larger clone is one base away. The rearrangement links TRBV12-3 or TRBV12-4 to TRBJ2-7; D tentatively fits TRBD1 or TRBD2 (5 bases each). The CDR3 sequence is 15 residues long. Trimming removed 5 bases at V and 0 bases at J, with 14 bases between. The CDR3 nucleotides are TGTGCCAGCAGTCTCCTCGGGACGGTCTCCTACGAGCAGTACTTC. Its translation: CASSLLGTVSYEQYF.

Comment on this clonotype: Because it lacks the conserved phenylalanine or tryptophan at the end, this CDR3 is likely a read error. The chain carries TRBV29-1 and TRBJ2-5; no clear D. The germline V and J ends were trimmed by 5 bases and 2 bases, with 12 bases remaining between them. Germline lookup yields CDR1 SQVTM and CDR2 ANQGSEA. The CDR3 length is 13 residues. CDR3 sequence: CSVSDGEQETQYL. CDR3 coding DNA: TGCAGCGTTTCGGACGGCGAACAAGAGACCCAGTACTTA.

A note on this clonotype: At one end, the junction sequence differs from germline, possibly due to a read error. The rearrangement links TRBV4-2 to TRBJ1-1; D remains ambiguous. Germline V gene lookup returns CDR1 LGHNA and CDR2 YNFKEQ. CDR3 size: 14 residues. The CDR3 here is CPSSQELSETEAFF. CDR3 in DNA: TGTCCCAGCAGCCAAGAACTGTCAGAAACTGAAGCTTTCTTT.

V usage is TRBV2 and J usage is TRBJ1-5, with D perhaps TRBD1 (5 bases). With 5 bases removed from V and 5 bases from J, the gap between germline ends came to 16 bases. The CDR3 runs to 15 residues. Germline lookup yields CDR1 SNHLY and CDR2 FYNNEI. The CDR3 DNA reads TGTGCCAGCAGTATCCCTATAGGGGTTGATCAGCCCCAGCATTTT. Amino acids: CASSIPIGVDQPQHF. The full variable domain, with the rest looked up from reference TRBV2 and TRBJ1-5, is EPEVTQTPSHQVTQMGQEVILRCVPISNHLYFYWYRQILGQKVEFLVSFYNNEISEKSEIFDDQFSVERPDGSNFTLKIRSTKLEDSAMYFCASSIPIGVDQPQHFGDGTRLSIL.

The table lists this clonotype with a few counts. This chain connects TRBV11-2 to TRBJ2-3; 10 nucleotides match TRBD1. The CDR3 is made up of 15 amino acids. After removal of 3 bases from V and 3 bases from J, the junction contained 3 bases not matched to a gene. Germline V lookup: CDR1 SGHAT, CDR2 FQNNGV. In DNA, the CDR3 is TGTGCCAGCAGCTTTCGGGGACAGGGGACAGATACGCAGTATTTT. This gives the protein CASSFRGQGTDTQYF.

In its sample, this clonotype was seen once. The chain joins TRBV4-2 to TRBJ2-7; D is perhaps TRBD2 (5 bases). V was trimmed by 4 bases and J by 2 bases, leaving 18 bases between them. The germline gives CDR1 LGHNA, CDR2 YNFKEQ. CDR3 length: 16 amino acids. The CDR3 protein is CASSPLVGDRTYEQYF. As DNA, the CDR3 is TGTGCCAGCAGCCCATTAGTGGGAGACCGCACCTACGAGCAGTACTTC.